This TCR beta chain stems from a study of identical twins. This CDR3 comprises 12 residues. The germline V gene has CDR1 MNHNY and CDR2 SVGAGI (reference sequence). Deletions cut 2 bases from V and 5 bases from J, with 7 bases between. TCRdb called the 5' RACE reads again in MiXCR, with one record for every CDR3 protein. The sample yields roughly 630,000 distinct CDR3 sequences, about 7.1% seen once. These sequences were also reported in another study, on yellow fever vaccine responses in identical twins.

The TCR originated in a woman aged 18-29 years in good health. The specimen was PBMCs. The chain carries TRBV6-6 and TRBJ2-7; the D is unclear. CDR3 in amino acids: CASSYEQNEQYF. In nucleotides, the CDR3 is TGTGCCAGCAGTTACGAACAGAACGAGCAGTACTTC.